This TCR beta chain was profiled in a study of cytomegalovirus exposure and HLA in healthy donors. The length of the CDR3 is 14 residues. The germline V and J ends were trimmed by 3 bases and 7 bases, with 13 bases remaining between them. CDR1 SGDLS and CDR2 YYNGEE come from the germline V gene. Regarding the study as a whole: The study recorded 150 to 200 TCR beta chains that were cytomegalovirus-associated.

On this clone: Its antigen is not known.

Use of 60 Vbeta and 13 Jbeta primers characterized the PCR. Method: immunoSEQ multiplex PCR; TCRdb's copy keeps in-frame clones and lacks some. The sample contains 57,000 or so clones, 75% to 85% of which appear only once. Sequenced: PBMCs. This receptor was taken from a man aged 50 to 60 in good health and CMV-seropositive. The chain carries TRBV9 and TRBJ2-2; possible D gene TRBD2, 6 bases. CDR3 residues: CASSATSKGGELFF. CDR3 nucleotides: TGTGCCAGCAGCGCAACTAGCAAGGGCGGGGAGCTGTTTTTT.